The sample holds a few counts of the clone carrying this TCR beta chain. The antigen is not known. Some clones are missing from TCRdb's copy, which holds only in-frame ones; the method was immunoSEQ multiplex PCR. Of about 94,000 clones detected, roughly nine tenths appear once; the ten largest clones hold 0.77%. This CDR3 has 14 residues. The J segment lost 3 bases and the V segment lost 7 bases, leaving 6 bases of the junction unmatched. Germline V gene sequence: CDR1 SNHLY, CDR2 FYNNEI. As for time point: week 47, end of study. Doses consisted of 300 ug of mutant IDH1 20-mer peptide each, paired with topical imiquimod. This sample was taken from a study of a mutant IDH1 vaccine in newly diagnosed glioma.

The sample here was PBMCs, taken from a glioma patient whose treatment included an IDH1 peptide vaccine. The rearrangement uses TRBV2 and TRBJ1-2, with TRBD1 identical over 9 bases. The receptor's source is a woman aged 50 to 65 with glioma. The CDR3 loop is CASTFTGGDYGYTF. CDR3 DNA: TGTGCCAGCACCTTTACAGGGGGCGACTATGGCTACACCTTC.